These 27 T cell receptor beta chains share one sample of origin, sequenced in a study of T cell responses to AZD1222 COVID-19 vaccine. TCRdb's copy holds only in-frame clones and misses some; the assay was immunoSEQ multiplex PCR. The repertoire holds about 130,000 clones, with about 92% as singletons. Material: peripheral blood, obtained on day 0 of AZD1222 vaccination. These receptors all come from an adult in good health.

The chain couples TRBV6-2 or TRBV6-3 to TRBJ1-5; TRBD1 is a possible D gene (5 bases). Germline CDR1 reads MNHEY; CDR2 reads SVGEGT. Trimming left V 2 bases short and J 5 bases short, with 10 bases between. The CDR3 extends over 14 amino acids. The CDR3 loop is CASSYRGTDQPQHF. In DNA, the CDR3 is TGTGCCAGCAGTTACCGGGGGACGGATCAGCCCCAGCATTTT.

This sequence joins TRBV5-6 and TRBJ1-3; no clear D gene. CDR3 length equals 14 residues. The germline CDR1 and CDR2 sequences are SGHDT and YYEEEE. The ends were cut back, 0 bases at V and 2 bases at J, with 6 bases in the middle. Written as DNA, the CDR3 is TGTGCCAGCAGCTTGGGGCCAGCTGGAAACACCATATATTTT. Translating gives CASSLGPAGNTIYF. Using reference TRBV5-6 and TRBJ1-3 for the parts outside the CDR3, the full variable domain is DAGVTQSPTHLIKTRGQQVTLRCSPKSGHDTVSWYQQALGQGPQFIFQYYEEEERQRGNFPDRFSGHQFPNYSSELNVNALLLGDSALYLCASSLGPAGNTIYFGEGSWLTVV.

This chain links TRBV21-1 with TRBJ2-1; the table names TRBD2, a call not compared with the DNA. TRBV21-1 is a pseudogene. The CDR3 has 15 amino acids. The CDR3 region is CASSWDSISYNEQFF. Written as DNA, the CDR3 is TGTGCCAGCAGCTGGGACTCTATCTCCTACAATGAGCAGTTCTTC.

The CDR3 spells CASSPDRATGIQYF. The CDR3 coding sequence is TGTGCCAGCTCCCCGGACAGGGCGACCGGGATCCAGTACTTC. The chain links TRBV18 to TRBJ2-5; 8 nucleotides line up with TRBD1. The CDR3 consists of 14 residues. The V gene end was trimmed by 6 bases and the J gene end by 10 bases; junction bases not matched to a gene: 13. Per germline, CDR1 KGHSH and CDR2 LQKENI.

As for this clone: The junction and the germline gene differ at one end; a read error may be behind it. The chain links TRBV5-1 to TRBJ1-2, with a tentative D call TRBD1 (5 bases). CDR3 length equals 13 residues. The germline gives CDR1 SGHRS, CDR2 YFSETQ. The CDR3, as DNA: TGCGCCAGCAGCCCGGGAGGGACCGAACATTACGCCTTC. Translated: CASSPGGTEHYAF. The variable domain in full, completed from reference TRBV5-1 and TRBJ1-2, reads KAGVTQTPRYLIKTRGQQVTLSCSPISGHRSVSWYQQTPGQGLQFLFEYFSETQRNKGNFPGRFSGRQFSNSRSEMNVSTLELGDSALYLCASSPGGTEHYAFGSGTRLTVV.

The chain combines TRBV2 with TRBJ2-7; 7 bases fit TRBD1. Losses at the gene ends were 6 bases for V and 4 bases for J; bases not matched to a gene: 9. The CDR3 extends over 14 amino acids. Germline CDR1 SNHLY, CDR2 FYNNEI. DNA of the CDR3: TGTGCCAGCAGGGCCGGGACAGAGACTTACGAGCAGTACTTC. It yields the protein CASRAGTETYEQYF.

The CDR3 here is CASSLLRQGDGYTF. The CDR3 nucleotides read TGTGCCAGCAGTTTGTTGAGACAGGGCGATGGCTACACCTTC. This chain links TRBV28 with TRBJ1-2; TRBD1 aligns across 7 bases. The CDR3 has 14 residues. The V gene end was trimmed by 3 bases and the J gene end by 6 bases; junction bases not matched to a gene: 7. CDR1 is MDHEN and CDR2 is SYDVKM in the germline V gene.

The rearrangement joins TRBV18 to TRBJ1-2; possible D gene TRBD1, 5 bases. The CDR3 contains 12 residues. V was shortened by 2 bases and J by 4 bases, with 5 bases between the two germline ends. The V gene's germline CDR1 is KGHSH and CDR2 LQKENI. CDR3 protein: CASSPGTYGYTF. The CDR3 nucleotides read TGTGCCAGCTCACCAGGGACCTATGGCTACACCTTC.

The CDR3 loop is CASSRTYNEQFF. CDR3 coding DNA: TGTGCCAGCAGTCGAACCTACAATGAGCAGTTCTTC. The chain combines TRBV9 with TRBJ2-1; D call uncertain. Germline V gene sequence: CDR1 SGDLS, CDR2 YYNGEE. Between the trimmed V and J ends, which lost 5 bases and 2 bases, there was a span of 5 bases. The CDR3 runs 12 residues. Filled out from reference TRBV9 and TRBJ2-1, the complete variable domain reads DSGVTQTPKHLITATGQRVTLRCSPRSGDLSVYWYQQSLDQGLQFLIQYYNGEERAKGNILERFSAQQFPDLHSELNLSSLELGDSALYFCASSRTYNEQFFGPGTRLTVL.

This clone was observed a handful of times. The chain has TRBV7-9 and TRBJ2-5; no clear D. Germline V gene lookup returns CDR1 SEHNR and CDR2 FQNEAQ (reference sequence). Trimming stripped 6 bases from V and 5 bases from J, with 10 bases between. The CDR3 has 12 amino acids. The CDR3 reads CASSIHRETQYF. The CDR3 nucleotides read TGTGCCAGCAGTATACATCGTGAGACCCAGTACTTC.

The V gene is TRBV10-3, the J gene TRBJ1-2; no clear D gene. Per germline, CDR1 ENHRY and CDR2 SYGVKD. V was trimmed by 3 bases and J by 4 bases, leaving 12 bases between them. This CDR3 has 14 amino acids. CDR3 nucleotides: TGTGCCATCAGTGAAGGGAGGCGGAGCTATGGCTACACCTTC. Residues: CAISEGRRSYGYTF.

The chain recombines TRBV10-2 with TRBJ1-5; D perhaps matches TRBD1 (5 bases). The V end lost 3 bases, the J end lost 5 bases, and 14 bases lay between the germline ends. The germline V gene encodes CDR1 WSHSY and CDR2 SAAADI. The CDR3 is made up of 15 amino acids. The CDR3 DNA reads TGCGCCAGCAGTGACCCCCGACGGGACCATCAGCCCCAGCATTTT. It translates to CASSDPRRDHQPQHF.

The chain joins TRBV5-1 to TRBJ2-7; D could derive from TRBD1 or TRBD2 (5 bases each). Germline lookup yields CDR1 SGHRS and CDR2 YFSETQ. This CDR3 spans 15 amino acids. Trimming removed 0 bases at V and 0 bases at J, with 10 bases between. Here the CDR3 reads CASSLVAGSSYEQYF. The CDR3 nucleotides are TGCGCCAGCAGCTTGGTAGCAGGGAGCTCCTACGAGCAGTACTTC.

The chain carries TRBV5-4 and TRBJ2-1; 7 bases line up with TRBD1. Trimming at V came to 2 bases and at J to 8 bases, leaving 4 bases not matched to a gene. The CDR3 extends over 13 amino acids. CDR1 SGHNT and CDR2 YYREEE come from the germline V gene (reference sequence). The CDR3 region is CASSFTGVDEQFF. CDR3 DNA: TGTGCCAGCAGCTTCACAGGGGTGGATGAGCAGTTCTTC.

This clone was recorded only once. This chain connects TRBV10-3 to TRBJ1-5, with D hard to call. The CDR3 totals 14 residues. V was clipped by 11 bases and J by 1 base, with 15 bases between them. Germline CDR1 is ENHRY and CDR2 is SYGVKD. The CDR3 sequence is CAAAPGLSNQPQHF. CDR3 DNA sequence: TGTGCCGCGGCTCCGGGTTTGAGCAATCAGCCCCAGCATTTT.

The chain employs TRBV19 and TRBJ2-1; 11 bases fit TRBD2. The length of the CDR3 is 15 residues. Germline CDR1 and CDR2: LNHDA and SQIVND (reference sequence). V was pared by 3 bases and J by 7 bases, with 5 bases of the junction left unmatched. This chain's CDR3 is CASSIWLAGGNEQFF. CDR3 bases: TGTGCCAGTAGTATTTGGCTAGCGGGGGGTAATGAGCAGTTCTTC. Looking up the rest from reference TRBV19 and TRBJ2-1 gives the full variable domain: DGGITQSPKYLFRKEGQNVTLSCEQNLNHDAMYWYRQDPGQGLRLIYYSQIVNDFQKGDIAEGYSVSREKKESFPLTVTSAQKNPTAFYLCASSIWLAGGNEQFFGPGTRLTVL.

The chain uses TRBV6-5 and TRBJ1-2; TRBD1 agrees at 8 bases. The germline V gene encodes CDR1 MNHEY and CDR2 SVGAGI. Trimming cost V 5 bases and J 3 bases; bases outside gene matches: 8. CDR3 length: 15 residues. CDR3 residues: CASSPRTGWYYGYTF. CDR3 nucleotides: TGTGCCAGCAGTCCCCGGACAGGGTGGTACTATGGCTACACCTTC.

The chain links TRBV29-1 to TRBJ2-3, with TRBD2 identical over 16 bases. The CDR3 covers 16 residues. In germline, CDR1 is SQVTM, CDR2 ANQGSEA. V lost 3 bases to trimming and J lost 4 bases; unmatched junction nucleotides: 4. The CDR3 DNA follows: TGCAGCGTTGATGGGACTAGCGGGGGGGCCCCAGATACGCAGTATTTT. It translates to CSVDGTSGGAPDTQYF.

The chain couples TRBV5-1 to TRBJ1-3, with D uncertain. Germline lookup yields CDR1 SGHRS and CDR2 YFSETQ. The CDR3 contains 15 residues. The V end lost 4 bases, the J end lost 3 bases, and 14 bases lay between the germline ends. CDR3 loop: CASSLPSEGGNTIYF. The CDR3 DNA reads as TGCGCCAGCAGCCTCCCATCGGAAGGTGGAAACACCATATATTTT. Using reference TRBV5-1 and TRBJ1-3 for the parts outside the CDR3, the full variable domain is KAGVTQTPRYLIKTRGQQVTLSCSPISGHRSVSWYQQTPGQGLQFLFEYFSETQRNKGNFPGRFSGRQFSNSRSEMNVSTLELGDSALYLCASSLPSEGGNTIYFGEGSWLTVV.

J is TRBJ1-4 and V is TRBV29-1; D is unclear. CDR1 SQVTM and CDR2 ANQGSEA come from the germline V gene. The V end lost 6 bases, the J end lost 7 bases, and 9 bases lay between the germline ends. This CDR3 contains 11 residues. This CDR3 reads CSVAGFEKLFF. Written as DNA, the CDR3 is TGCAGCGTGGCGGGTTTTGAAAAACTGTTTTTT.

The CDR3 nucleotides read TGTGCCAGTAAAACAGGGGGCTCGAACACCGGGGAGCTGTTTTTT. It encodes CASKTGGSNTGELFF. The chain combines TRBV19 with TRBJ2-2; TRBD1 aligns across 9 bases. Losses at the gene ends were 7 bases for V and 0 bases for J; bases not matched to a gene: 3. Germline assignment: CDR1 LNHDA and CDR2 SQIVND (reference sequence). The CDR3 length is 15 residues. Based on the CDR3 plus reference TRBV19 and TRBJ2-2, the full variable domain is DGGITQSPKYLFRKEGQNVTLSCEQNLNHDAMYWYRQDPGQGLRLIYYSQIVNDFQKGDIAEGYSVSREKKESFPLTVTSAQKNPTAFYLCASKTGGSNTGELFFGEGSRLTVL.

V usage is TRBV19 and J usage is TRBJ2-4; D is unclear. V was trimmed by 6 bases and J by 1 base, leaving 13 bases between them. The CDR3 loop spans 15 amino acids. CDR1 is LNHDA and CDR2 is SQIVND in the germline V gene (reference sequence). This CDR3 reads CASSGPTSAKNIQYF. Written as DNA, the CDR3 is TGTGCCAGTAGCGGACCTACGTCGGCCAAAAACATTCAGTACTTC.

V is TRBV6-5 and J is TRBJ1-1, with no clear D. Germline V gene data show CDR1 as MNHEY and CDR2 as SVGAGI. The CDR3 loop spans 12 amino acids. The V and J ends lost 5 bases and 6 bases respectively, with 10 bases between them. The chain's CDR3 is CASSINGAEAFF. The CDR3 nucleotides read TGTGCCAGCAGTATCAACGGGGCTGAAGCTTTCTTT.

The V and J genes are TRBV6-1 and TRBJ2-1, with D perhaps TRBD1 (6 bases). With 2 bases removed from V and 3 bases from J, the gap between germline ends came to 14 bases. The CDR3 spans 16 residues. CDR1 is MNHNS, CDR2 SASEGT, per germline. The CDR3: CASSESGTPFYNEQFF. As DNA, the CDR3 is TGTGCCAGCAGTGAATCCGGGACACCCTTCTACAATGAGCAGTTCTTC.

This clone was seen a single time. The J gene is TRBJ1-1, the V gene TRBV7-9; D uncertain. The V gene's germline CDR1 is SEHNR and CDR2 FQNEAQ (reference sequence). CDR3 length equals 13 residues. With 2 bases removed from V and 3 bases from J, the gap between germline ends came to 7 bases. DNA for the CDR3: TGTGCCAGCAGCTTACCCGGGGACACTGAAGCTTTCTTT. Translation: CASSLPGDTEAFF.

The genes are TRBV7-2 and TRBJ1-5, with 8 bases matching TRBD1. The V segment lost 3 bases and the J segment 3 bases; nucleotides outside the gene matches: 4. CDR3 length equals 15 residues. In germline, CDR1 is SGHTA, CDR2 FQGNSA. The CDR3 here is CASSFTGGLNQPQHF. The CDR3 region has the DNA TGTGCCAGCAGCTTTACAGGGGGACTCAATCAGCCCCAGCATTTT. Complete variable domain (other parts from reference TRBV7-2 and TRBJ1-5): GAGVSQSPSNKVTEKGKDVELRCDPISGHTALYWYRQSLGQGLEFLIYFQGNSAPDKSGLPSDRFSAERTGGSVSTLTIQRTQQEDSAVYLCASSFTGGLNQPQHFGDGTRLSIL.

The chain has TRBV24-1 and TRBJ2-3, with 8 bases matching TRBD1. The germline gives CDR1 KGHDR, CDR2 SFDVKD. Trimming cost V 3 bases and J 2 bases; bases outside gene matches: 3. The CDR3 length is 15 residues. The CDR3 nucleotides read TGTGCCACCAGTGATCCGGGACAGGACACAGATACGCAGTATTTT. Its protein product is CATSDPGQDTDTQYF.